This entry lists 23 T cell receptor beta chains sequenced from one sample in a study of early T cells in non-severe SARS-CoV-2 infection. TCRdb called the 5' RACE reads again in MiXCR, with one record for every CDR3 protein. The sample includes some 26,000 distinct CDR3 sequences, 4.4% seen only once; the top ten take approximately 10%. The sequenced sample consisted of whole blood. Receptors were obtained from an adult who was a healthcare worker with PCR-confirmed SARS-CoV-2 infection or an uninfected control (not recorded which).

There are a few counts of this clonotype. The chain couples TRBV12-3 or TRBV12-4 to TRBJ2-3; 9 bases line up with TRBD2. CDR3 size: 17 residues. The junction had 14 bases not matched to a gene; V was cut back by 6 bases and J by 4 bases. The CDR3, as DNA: TGTGCCAGCAGGACGTCGGGCGGGAGGGCGATAGCAGATACGCAGTATTTT. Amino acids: CASRTSGGRAIADTQYF.

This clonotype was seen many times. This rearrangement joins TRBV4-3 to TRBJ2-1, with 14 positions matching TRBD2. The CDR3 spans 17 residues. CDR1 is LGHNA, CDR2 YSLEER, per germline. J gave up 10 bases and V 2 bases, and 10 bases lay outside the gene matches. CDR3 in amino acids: CASSQRYRGLAGVEQFF. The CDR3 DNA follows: TGCGCCAGCAGCCAAAGATACAGGGGACTAGCGGGGGTGGAGCAGTTCTTC.

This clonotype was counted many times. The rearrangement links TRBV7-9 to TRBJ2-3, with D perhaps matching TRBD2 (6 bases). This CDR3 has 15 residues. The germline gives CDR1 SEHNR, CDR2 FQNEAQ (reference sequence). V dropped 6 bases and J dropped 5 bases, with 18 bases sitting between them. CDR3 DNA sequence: TGTGCCAGCAGGCCCCCTCCCCGACTAGGAGATACGCAGTATTTT. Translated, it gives CASRPPPRLGDTQYF.

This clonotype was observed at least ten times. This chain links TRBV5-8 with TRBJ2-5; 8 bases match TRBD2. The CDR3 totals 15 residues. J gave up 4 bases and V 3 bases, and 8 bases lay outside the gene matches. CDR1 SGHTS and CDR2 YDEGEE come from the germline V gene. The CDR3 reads CASSWGSGMGETQYF. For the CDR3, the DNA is TGTGCCAGCAGCTGGGGTAGCGGGATGGGAGAGACCCAGTACTTC.

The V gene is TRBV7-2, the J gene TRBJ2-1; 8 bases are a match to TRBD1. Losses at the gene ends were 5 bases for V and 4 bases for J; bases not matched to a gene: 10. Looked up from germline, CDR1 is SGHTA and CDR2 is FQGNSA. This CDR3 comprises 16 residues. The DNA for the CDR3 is TGTGCCAGCAGCCTCCCCGCGGGACAGGCATACAATGAGCAGTTCTTC. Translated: CASSLPAGQAYNEQFF. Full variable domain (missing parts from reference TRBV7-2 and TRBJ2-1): GAGVSQSPSNKVTEKGKDVELRCDPISGHTALYWYRQSLGQGLEFLIYFQGNSAPDKSGLPSDRFSAERTGGSVSTLTIQRTQQEDSAVYLCASSLPAGQAYNEQFFGPGTRLTVL.

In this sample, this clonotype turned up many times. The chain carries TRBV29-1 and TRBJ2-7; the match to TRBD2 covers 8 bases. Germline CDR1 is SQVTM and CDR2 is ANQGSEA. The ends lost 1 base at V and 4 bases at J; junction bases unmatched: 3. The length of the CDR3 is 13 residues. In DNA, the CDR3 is TGCAGCGTTGAAGCCCTAGCGGGTTACGAGCAGTACTTC. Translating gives CSVEALAGYEQYF.

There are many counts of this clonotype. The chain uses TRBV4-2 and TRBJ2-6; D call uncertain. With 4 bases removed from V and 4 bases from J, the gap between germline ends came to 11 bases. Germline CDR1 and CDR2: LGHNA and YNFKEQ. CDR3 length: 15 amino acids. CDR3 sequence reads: CASSPERSGANVLTF. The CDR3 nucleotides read TGTGCCAGCAGCCCGGAGAGGTCAGGGGCCAACGTCCTGACTTTC.

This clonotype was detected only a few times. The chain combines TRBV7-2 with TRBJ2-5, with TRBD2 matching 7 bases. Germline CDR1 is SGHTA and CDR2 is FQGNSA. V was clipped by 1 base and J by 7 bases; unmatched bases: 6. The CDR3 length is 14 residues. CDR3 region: CASSLGGGLVTQYF. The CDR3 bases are TGTGCCAGCAGCTTAGGGGGAGGGTTGGTGACCCAGTACTTC.

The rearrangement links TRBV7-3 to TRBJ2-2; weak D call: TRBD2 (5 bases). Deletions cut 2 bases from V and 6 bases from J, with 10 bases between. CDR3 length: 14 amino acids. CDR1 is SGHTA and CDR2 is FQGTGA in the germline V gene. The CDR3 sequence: CASSLSGMSGELFF. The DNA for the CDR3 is TGTGCCAGCAGCTTATCCGGGATGTCCGGGGAGCTGTTTTTT.

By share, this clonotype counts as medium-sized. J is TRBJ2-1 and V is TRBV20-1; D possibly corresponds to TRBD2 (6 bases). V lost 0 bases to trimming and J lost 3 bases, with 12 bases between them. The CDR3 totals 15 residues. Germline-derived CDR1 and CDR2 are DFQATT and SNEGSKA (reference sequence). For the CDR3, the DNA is TGCAGTGCTAGAGATAGGAGGGGATTCTACAATGAGCAGTTCTTC. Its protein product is CSARDRRGFYNEQFF.

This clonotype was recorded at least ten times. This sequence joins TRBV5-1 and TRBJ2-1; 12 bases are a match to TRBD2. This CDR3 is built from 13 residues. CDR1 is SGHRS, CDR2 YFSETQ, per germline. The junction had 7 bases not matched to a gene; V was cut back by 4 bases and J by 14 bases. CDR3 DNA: TGCGCCAGCAGCCCCCTTTCTAGCGGGAGGGAGTTCTTC. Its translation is CASSPLSSGREFF.

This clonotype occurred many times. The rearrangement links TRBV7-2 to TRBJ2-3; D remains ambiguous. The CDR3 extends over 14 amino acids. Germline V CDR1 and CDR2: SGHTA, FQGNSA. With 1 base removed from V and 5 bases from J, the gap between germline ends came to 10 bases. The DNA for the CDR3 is TGTGCCAGCAGCTTAGAGAACGCGTTAGATACGCAGTATTTT. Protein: CASSLENALDTQYF.

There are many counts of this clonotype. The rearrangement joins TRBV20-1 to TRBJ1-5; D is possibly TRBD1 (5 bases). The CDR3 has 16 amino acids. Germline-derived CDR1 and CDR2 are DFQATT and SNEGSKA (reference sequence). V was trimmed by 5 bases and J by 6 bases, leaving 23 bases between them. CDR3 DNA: TGCAGTGCTCCGGGCTCGATGGGGGGTCGCTTTCAGCCCCAGCATTTT. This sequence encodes CSAPGSMGGRFQPQHF.

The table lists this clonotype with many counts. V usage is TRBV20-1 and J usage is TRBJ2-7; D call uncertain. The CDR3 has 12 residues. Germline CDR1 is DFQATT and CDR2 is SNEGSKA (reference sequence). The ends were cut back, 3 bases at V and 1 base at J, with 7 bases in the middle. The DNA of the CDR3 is TGCAGTGCTAGGGGCATTTCCTACGAGCAGTACGTC. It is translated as CSARGISYEQYV.

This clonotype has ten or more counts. CDR3 coding DNA: TGCAGCGTTCTCAGGGACAGGAACACCGGGGAGCTGTTTTTT. This codes for CSVLRDRNTGELFF. This rearrangement joins TRBV29-1 to TRBJ2-2; 7 bases line up with TRBD1. Germline V gene lookup returns CDR1 SQVTM and CDR2 ANQGSEA. V was clipped by 5 bases and J by 1 base; unmatched bases: 4. The CDR3 covers 14 residues.

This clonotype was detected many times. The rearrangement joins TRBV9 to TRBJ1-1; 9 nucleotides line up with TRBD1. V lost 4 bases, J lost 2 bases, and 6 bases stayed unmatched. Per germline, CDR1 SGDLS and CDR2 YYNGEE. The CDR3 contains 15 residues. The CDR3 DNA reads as TGTGCCAGCAGCATCGGGACAGGGCCAAACACTGAAGCTTTCTTT. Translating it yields CASSIGTGPNTEAFF.

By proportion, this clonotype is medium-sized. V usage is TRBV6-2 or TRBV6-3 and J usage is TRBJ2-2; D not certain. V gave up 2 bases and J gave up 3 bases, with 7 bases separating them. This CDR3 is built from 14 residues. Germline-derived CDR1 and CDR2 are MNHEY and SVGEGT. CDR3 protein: CASSYVRDTGELFF. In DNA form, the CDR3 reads TGTGCCAGCAGTTACGTCCGGGACACCGGGGAGCTGTTTTTT.

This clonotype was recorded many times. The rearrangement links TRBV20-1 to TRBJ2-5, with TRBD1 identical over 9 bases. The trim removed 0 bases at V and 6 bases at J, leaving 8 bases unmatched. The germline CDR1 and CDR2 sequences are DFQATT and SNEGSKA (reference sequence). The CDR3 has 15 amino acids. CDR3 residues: CSARDGGQGSKTQYF. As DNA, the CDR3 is TGCAGTGCTAGAGATGGGGGACAGGGTTCAAAGACCCAGTACTTC.

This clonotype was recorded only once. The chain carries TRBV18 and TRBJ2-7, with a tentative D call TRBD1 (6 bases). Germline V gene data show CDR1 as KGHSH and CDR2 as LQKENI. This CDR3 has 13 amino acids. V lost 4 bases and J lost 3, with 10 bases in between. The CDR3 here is CASSQAGDYEQYF. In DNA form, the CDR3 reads TGTGCCAGCTCACAGGCAGGGGACTACGAGCAGTACTTC.

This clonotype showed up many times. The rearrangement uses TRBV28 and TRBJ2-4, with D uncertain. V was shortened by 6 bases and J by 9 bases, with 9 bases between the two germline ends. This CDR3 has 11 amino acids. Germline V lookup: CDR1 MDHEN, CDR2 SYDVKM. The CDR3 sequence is CASSENRIQYF. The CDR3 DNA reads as TGTGCCAGCAGCGAAAATCGCATTCAGTACTTC.

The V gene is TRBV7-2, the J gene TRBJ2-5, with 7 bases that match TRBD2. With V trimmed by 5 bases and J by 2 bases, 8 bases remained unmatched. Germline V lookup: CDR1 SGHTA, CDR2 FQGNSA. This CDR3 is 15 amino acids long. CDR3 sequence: CASSPSAGVQETQYF. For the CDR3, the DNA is TGTGCCAGCAGCCCTAGCGCGGGGGTACAAGAGACCCAGTACTTC.

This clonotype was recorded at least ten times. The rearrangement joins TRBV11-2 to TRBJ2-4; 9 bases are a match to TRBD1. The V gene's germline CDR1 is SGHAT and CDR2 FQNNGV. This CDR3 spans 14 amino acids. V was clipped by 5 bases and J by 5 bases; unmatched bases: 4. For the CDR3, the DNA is TGTGCCAGCAGCCTCTGGACAGGGGAAAACATTCAGTACTTC. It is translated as CASSLWTGENIQYF.

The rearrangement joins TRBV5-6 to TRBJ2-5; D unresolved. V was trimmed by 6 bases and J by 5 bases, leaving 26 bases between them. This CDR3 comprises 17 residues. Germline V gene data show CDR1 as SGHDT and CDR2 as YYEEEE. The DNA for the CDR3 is TGTGCCAGCATCGCCATGAGTAGCAAGGCCACGCGGGAGACCCAGTACTTC. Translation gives CASIAMSSKATRETQYF.